A single sample is the source of the 31 T cell receptor beta chains below, sequenced in a study of regulatory T cells in long-lasting Graves disease. Time point of the sample: newly diagnosed GD, antithyroid drugs for less than 3 months. The TCR library used RNA extracted from PBMCs. The authors built TCR beta libraries using iRepertoire HTBI primers and Arm-PCR of CDR3 regions. TCRdb re-derived calls from the multiplex PCR reads in MiXCR, one entry per CDR3 protein. Of about 430,000 distinct CDR3 sequences in the sample, 14% to 15% were seen once. The data also belong to a second study, concerning T cells in Graves' hyperthyroidism and ophthalmopathy.

The material sequenced was peripheral blood mononuclear cells (PBMCs), taken at new diagnosis, from a patient treated with antithyroid drugs. Source of these receptors: a woman in her 40s with Graves disease.

This sequence joins TRBV6-1 and TRBJ2-5, with TRBD1 matching over 7 bases. Germline V gene data show CDR1 as MNHNS and CDR2 as SASEGT. The CDR3 totals 15 residues. The V segment lost 2 bases and the J segment 5 bases; nucleotides outside the gene matches: 8. Here the CDR3 reads CASSERQGEGETQYF. CDR3 nucleotides: TGTGCCAGCAGTGAAAGACAGGGCGAGGGCGAGACCCAGTACTTC.

In regard to this clonotype: A much larger clone differs by one base, so this may be a read error. The V and J genes are TRBV20-1 and TRBJ2-7; D might be TRBD2 (5 bases). CDR1 and CDR2 from the germline V gene are DFQATT and SNEGSKA (reference sequence). The CDR3 is 13 amino acids. This CDR3 reads CSARRPGNYEHYF. The CDR3 region has the DNA TGCAGTGCTAGGCGCCCCGGGAACTACGAGCATTACTTC.

The chain uses TRBV29-1 and TRBJ2-3, with a possible D match to TRBD2 (6 bases). CDR1 and CDR2 (germline): SQVTM, ANQGSEA. CDR3 length: 18 residues. Trimming removed 6 bases from V and 1 base from J, with 26 bases in between. The CDR3 here is CSVETRPGIGGCTDTQYF. CDR3 DNA: TGCAGCGTCGAAACCCGCCCCGGGATCGGAGGGTGCACAGATACGCAGTATTTT.

This clonotype was observed once. The gene calls are TRBV6-5 and TRBJ2-4, with 8 bases fitting TRBD1. V shed 4 bases and J 7 bases; nucleotides not matched to a gene: 6. Per germline, CDR1 MNHEY and CDR2 SVGAGI. The length of the CDR3 is 14 residues. The CDR3 DNA sequence: TGTGCCAGCAGTTCCCCCCGACAGGGGAACATTCAGTACTTC. This gives the protein CASSSPRQGNIQYF.

This clonotype was detected ten times or more. This chain connects TRBV7-9 to TRBJ2-1; TRBD2 agrees at 12 bases. Germline V gene sequence: CDR1 SEHNR, CDR2 FQNEAQ (reference sequence). The CDR3 consists of 15 residues. V lost 6 bases, J lost 6 bases, and 6 bases stayed unmatched. The CDR3 coding sequence is TGTGCCAGCAGTCCACTAGCGGGAGGCCCCAATGAGCAGTTCTTC. It is translated as CASSPLAGGPNEQFF.

This clonotype was observed many times. The chain couples TRBV6-1 to TRBJ1-2, with D possibly matching TRBD1 (6 bases). V lost 3 bases and J lost 4, with 12 bases in between. Per the germline V gene, CDR1 is MNHNS and CDR2 is SASEGT. This CDR3 has 14 amino acids. The CDR3 sequence is CASSDLQGVYGYTF. The DNA of the CDR3 is TGTGCCAGCAGTGACCTACAGGGAGTCTATGGCTACACCTTC.

In this sample, this clonotype turned up a few times. The chain is built from TRBV15 and TRBJ1-1; D remains unclear. Trimming cost V 0 bases and J 5 bases, with 7 bases left between them. CDR1 is LNHNV, CDR2 YYDKDF, per germline (reference sequence). The CDR3 covers 13 residues. The DNA of the CDR3 is TGTGCCACCAGCAGAGATCCCGGGACTGAAGCTTTCTTT. Translation gives CATSRDPGTEAFF.

This clonotype was detected ten times or more. The V and J genes are TRBV20-1 and TRBJ1-4, with 8 bases that match TRBD1. The CDR3 covers 13 residues. V shed 5 bases and J 9 bases; nucleotides not matched to a gene: 8. CDR1 is DFQATT, CDR2 SNEGSKA, per germline (reference sequence). CDR3: CSAPETGDKKLFF. The CDR3 DNA reads TGCAGTGCTCCGGAGACAGGGGACAAAAAACTGTTTTTT.

At least ten counts were recorded for this clonotype. The chain combines TRBV7-6 with TRBJ1-1; TRBD1 matches 8 bases. The V and J ends lost 1 base and 5 bases, in that order; junction bases with no gene match: 6. The CDR3 has 15 residues. The germline V gene encodes CDR1 SGHVS and CDR2 FNYEAQ. This CDR3 reads CASSLEWTGKTEAFF. Written as DNA, the CDR3 is TGTGCCAGCAGCTTAGAGTGGACAGGGAAGACTGAAGCTTTCTTT.

The V call is TRBV3-1, the J call TRBJ1-1; D is undetermined. Trimming removed 3 bases from V and 0 bases from J, with 8 bases in between. Germline CDR1 is LGHDT and CDR2 is YNNKEL (reference sequence). This CDR3 spans 14 amino acids. The CDR3: CASSQSDMNTEAFF. The CDR3 DNA sequence: TGTGCCAGCAGCCAGAGTGACATGAACACTGAAGCTTTCTTT.

This clonotype was seen a handful of times. The rearrangement joins TRBV9 to TRBJ2-2; D call uncertain. Germline loops: CDR1 SGDLS, CDR2 YYNGEE. The CDR3 spans 14 residues. The germline V and J ends were trimmed by 0 bases and 5 bases, with 8 bases remaining between them. The CDR3 protein is CASSVEWRTGELFF. In DNA, the CDR3 is TGTGCCAGCAGCGTAGAATGGAGAACCGGGGAGCTGTTTTTT.

J is TRBJ2-5 and V is TRBV7-9; TRBD2 matches at 10 bases. The CDR3 loop spans 16 amino acids. Germline loops: CDR1 SEHNR, CDR2 FQNEAQ (reference sequence). The V gene end was trimmed by 5 bases and the J gene end by 5 bases; junction bases not matched to a gene: 11. DNA for the CDR3: TGTGCCAGCAGCCCCGAGGTAGCGGGAGGTCGGGAGACCCAGTACTTC. Translated, it gives CASSPEVAGGRETQYF.

This clonotype has at least ten counts. V is TRBV27 and J is TRBJ2-3; 9 bases are a match to TRBD2. Germline loops: CDR1 MNHEY, CDR2 SMNVEV (reference sequence). The CDR3 is 15 residues long. V lost 2 bases and J lost 5; bases outside the gene matches: 5. The CDR3 DNA follows: TGTGCCAGCAGTTTACGCGCGGGAGGGATAGATACGCAGTATTTT. This codes for CASSLRAGGIDTQYF.

This clonotype was counted many times. The gene calls are TRBV6-2 or TRBV6-3 and TRBJ2-7, with TRBD2 as a possible D gene (5 bases). Trimming took off 4 bases at V and 3 bases at J, with 13 bases between the two ends. This CDR3 contains 14 residues. The germline V gene has CDR1 MNHEY and CDR2 SVGEGT. The CDR3 spells CASSSVGRGYEQYF. CDR3 coding DNA: TGTGCCAGCAGTTCCGTTGGTCGGGGCTACGAGCAGTACTTC.

V is TRBV11-3 and J is TRBJ2-5, with 10 bases fitting TRBD1. With 4 bases clipped from V and 9 bases from J, the junction kept 17 bases outside the gene matches. The CDR3 consists of 17 residues. Germline CDR1 SGHNT, CDR2 YENEEA. The CDR3 here is CASSSPGPGQGRGAQYF. In nucleotides, the CDR3 is TGTGCCAGCAGCTCGCCCGGACCGGGACAGGGGAGGGGAGCCCAGTACTTC.

On this clonotype: Because the CDR3 is missing its conserved closing phenylalanine or tryptophan, this is likely a read error. No DNA is shown, since the ends of the CDR3 on it are uncertain; the CDR3 is the one TCRdb lists. The gene calls are TRBV19 and TRBJ2-7; TRBD2, the D gene given by the table, was not confirmed from the DNA. Germline loops: CDR1 LNHDA, CDR2 SQIVND (reference sequence). The CDR3 sequence runs 9 residues, both termini included. CDR3 sequence: CASNSLLAG.

This clonotype was counted at least ten times. The J gene is TRBJ2-7, the V gene TRBV11-2; D not resolved. This CDR3 has 13 residues. The V end was cut by 3 bases, the J end by 1 base, with 7 bases between. Per germline, CDR1 SGHAT and CDR2 FQNNGV. In nucleotides, the CDR3 is TGTGCCAGCAGCTTCGACTTTTCCTACGAGCAGTACTTC. It encodes CASSFDFSYEQYF.

This chain joins TRBV7-2 and TRBJ2-3, with a tentative D call TRBD2 (5 bases). This CDR3 contains 14 residues. V lost 5 bases and J lost 5, with 14 bases in between. Germline CDR1 SGHTA, CDR2 FQGNSA. In nucleotides, the CDR3 is TGTGCCAGCAGCCCTAGCCGGACGGGAGATACGCAGTATTTT. Translated, it gives CASSPSRTGDTQYF. The whole variable domain, filled in from reference TRBV7-2 and TRBJ2-3, reads GAGVSQSPSNKVTEKGKDVELRCDPISGHTALYWYRQSLGQGLEFLIYFQGNSAPDKSGLPSDRFSAERTGGSVSTLTIQRTQQEDSAVYLCASSPSRTGDTQYFGPGTRLTVL.

This rearrangement joins TRBV5-5 to TRBJ2-7, with 7 bases aligning to TRBD2. Germline CDR1 SGHKS, CDR2 YYEKEE (reference sequence). The CDR3 spans 16 residues. V dropped 0 bases and J dropped 2; count of bases not matched to a gene: 8. The CDR3 coding sequence is TGTGCCAGCAGCTTGGCATGGGACTACGATACCTACGAGCAGTACTTC. Translating gives CASSLAWDYDTYEQYF.

This clonotype was recorded at least ten times. The J gene is TRBJ2-7, the V gene TRBV7-9; TRBD1 matches at 7 bases. This CDR3 is built from 15 residues. V was pared by 5 bases and J by 2 bases, with 9 bases of the junction left unmatched. The germline CDR1 and CDR2 sequences are SEHNR and FQNEAQ (reference sequence). For the CDR3, the DNA is TGTGCCAGCAGCCACAGGGGTCAAGACCCCTACGAGCAGTACTTC. Its translation: CASSHRGQDPYEQYF.

This clonotype was seen at least ten times. This chain joins TRBV28 and TRBJ2-1; 10 bases line up with TRBD1. The V gene end was trimmed by 6 bases and the J gene end by 6 bases; junction bases not matched to a gene: 23. Germline-derived CDR1 and CDR2 are MDHEN and SYDVKM. The CDR3 length is 20 residues. The DNA of the CDR3 is TGTGCCAGCAGCTCCCCTTCGAAATCTACCGGGACAGGGGTGTTCAATGAGCAGTTCTTC. Protein product: CASSSPSKSTGTGVFNEQFF.

This clonotype was detected many times. This chain links TRBV13 with TRBJ2-1; TRBD2 matches 11 bases. Germline assignment: CDR1 PRHDT and CDR2 FYEKMQ (reference sequence). With V trimmed by 1 base and J by 5 bases, 4 bases remained unmatched. The CDR3 sequence is 16 residues long. CDR3 nucleotide sequence: TGTGCCAGCAGCTTAGTTAAGACTAGCGGGGACAATGAGCAGTTCTTC. This translates into CASSLVKTSGDNEQFF.

This clonotype showed up many times. The chain carries TRBV10-3 and TRBJ2-3; the D is unclear. The CDR3 consists of 16 residues. V gave up 3 bases and J gave up 3 bases, with 16 bases separating them. In germline, CDR1 is ENHRY, CDR2 SYGVKD. The CDR3 bases are TGTGCCATCAGTGATCTCTCGGGCCTGCCTACAGATACGCAGTATTTT. Residues: CAISDLSGLPTDTQYF.

The chain uses TRBV19 and TRBJ1-3, with 8 bases that match TRBD1. J was trimmed by 4 bases and V by 5 bases; bases with no gene match: 10. The CDR3 spans 16 residues. The germline V gene has CDR1 LNHDA and CDR2 SQIVND (reference sequence). CDR3: CASSPRTGFIGNTIYF. Here the CDR3 DNA reads TGTGCCAGTAGTCCCCGGACAGGGTTCATCGGAAACACCATATATTTT. Using reference TRBV19 and TRBJ1-3 for the parts outside the CDR3, the full variable domain is DGGITQSPKYLFRKEGQNVTLSCEQNLNHDAMYWYRQDPGQGLRLIYYSQIVNDFQKGDIAEGYSVSREKKESFPLTVTSAQKNPTAFYLCASSPRTGFIGNTIYFGEGSWLTVV.

This clonotype was found many times. The chain couples TRBV30 to TRBJ1-1; D is unresolved. V dropped 1 base and J dropped 6 bases, with 12 bases sitting between them. The germline V gene encodes CDR1 GTSNPN and CDR2 SVGIG (reference sequence). This CDR3 spans 13 amino acids. CDR3 nucleotide sequence: TGTGCCTGGAGTGACCCGGAATGGGCTGAAGCTTTCTTT. It translates to CAWSDPEWAEAFF.

This clonotype appeared once. The chain couples TRBV28 to TRBJ2-3; D might be TRBD1 (6 bases). The CDR3 is 18 amino acids. Looked up from germline, CDR1 is MDHEN and CDR2 is SYDVKM. Trimming removed 4 bases at V and 0 bases at J, with 20 bases between. CDR3 bases: TGTGCCAGCAGTTCCCCCCTCGGTGGGACATCTAGCACAGATACGCAGTATTTT. It yields the protein CASSSPLGGTSSTDTQYF.

The rearrangement joins TRBV14 to TRBJ2-2; maybe TRBD1 (7 bases). Germline-derived CDR1 and CDR2 are SGHDN and FVKESK. This CDR3 region has 15 residues. Trimming cost V 4 bases and J 5 bases, with 14 bases left between them. Here the CDR3 reads CASSRRGRGTGELFF. The CDR3 DNA is TGTGCCAGCAGCCGGAGGGGGCGCGGGACCGGGGAGCTGTTTTTT.

This clonotype was recorded a few times. This sequence joins TRBV12-3 or TRBV12-4 and TRBJ2-7; unclear D gene. Trimming shortened V by 6 bases and J by 7 bases, and 10 bases separated the two germline ends. The CDR3 runs to 11 residues. CDR3 loop: CASSYSREQYF. Here the CDR3 DNA reads TGTGCCAGCAGCTACTCTAGAGAGCAGTACTTC.

The chain is built from TRBV6-4 and TRBJ2-1; tentatively, D is TRBD1 or TRBD2 (6 bases each). The germline gives CDR1 MRHNA, CDR2 SNTAGT. Trimming pared 6 bases from V and 3 bases from J, leaving 18 bases between. This CDR3 is 16 amino acids long. Here the CDR3 reads CASSPTGGVDYNEQFF. In DNA form, the CDR3 reads TGTGCCAGCAGCCCGACAGGCGGGGTTGACTACAATGAGCAGTTCTTC.

This clonotype showed up just a few times. The chain couples TRBV7-2 to TRBJ2-7, with TRBD1 identical over 9 bases. J gave up 12 bases and V 0 bases, and 15 bases lay outside the gene matches. Germline V CDR1 and CDR2: SGHTA, FQGNSA. This CDR3 has 16 amino acids. The DNA for the CDR3 is TGTGCCAGCAGCTTAGCCCCCGGACAGGGGTTCCCCTCTTCGTACTTC. Amino acid sequence: CASSLAPGQGFPSSYF.

This clonotype was counted many times. The V and J genes are TRBV7-2 and TRBJ2-5; no firm D call. The CDR3 sequence is 14 residues long. V dropped 5 bases and J dropped 5 bases, with 15 bases sitting between them. The germline gives CDR1 SGHTA, CDR2 FQGNSA. CDR3 region: CASSATPGGETQYF. The CDR3 DNA reads TGTGCCAGCAGCGCAACGCCAGGTGGGGAGACCCAGTACTTC.